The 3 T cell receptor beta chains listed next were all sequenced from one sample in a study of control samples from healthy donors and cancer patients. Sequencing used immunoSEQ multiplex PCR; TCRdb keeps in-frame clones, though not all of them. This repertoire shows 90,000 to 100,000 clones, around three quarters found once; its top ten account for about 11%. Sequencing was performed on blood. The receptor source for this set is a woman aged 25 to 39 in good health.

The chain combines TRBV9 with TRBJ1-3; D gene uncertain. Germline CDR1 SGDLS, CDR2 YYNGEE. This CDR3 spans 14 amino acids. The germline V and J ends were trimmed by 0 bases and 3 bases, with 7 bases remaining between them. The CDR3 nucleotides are TGTGCCAGCAGCGTAGAACGGGGTGGAAACACCATATATTTT. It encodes CASSVERGGNTIYF.

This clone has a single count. The CDR3 spells CASTAKNIQYF. Written as DNA, the CDR3 is TGTGCCAGTACGGCCAAAAACATTCAGTACTTC. The chain is built from TRBV5-4 and TRBJ2-4; D not certain. CDR3 length equals 11 residues. CDR1 SGHNT and CDR2 YYREEE come from the germline V gene (reference sequence). V shed 8 bases and J shed 1 base, with 4 bases lying between them.

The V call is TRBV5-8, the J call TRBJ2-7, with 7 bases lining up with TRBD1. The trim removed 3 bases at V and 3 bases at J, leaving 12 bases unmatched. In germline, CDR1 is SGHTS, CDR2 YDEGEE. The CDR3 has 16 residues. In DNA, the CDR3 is TGTGCCAGCAGCTCCCCCAGGTGGGGACAGAACTACGAGCAGTACTTC. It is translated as CASSSPRWGQNYEQYF. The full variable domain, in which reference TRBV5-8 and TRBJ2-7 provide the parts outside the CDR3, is EAGVTQSPTHLIKTRGQQATLRCSPISGHTSVYWYQQALGLGLQFLLWYDEGEERNRGNFPPRFSGRQFPNYSSELNVNALELEDSALYLCASSSPRWGQNYEQYFGPGTRLTVT.